This T cell receptor (beta chain) was obtained from a study of human T cells and chemical hapten exposure. At the level of the study: Recorded diagnoses among the mostly female patients were alopecia areata, totalis or universalis.

V shed 4 bases, J shed 1 base, and the junction held 11 bases outside the gene matches. The CDR3 is made up of 17 amino acids. Germline V CDR1 and CDR2: SEHNR, FQNEAQ (reference sequence). Time point of the sample: patch test 2, 6 weeks after DPC sensitization. Treatment noted: therapeutic diphenylcyclopropenone sensitization with weekly scalp DPC. The study drew its donors from alopecia patients who were 18 to 70 years old and suitable for DPC. This clonotype was picked up a small number of times. Library preparation tagged each individual cDNA molecule with a unique molecular identifier. TCRdb processed the RACE reads anew with MiXCR; each CDR3 protein has one entry. The profile shows 110,000 to 150,000 distinct CDR3 sequences, roughly 12% of them singletons.

V gene TRBV7-9 combines with J gene TRBJ2-3; 7 bases agree with TRBD1. This TCR derives from a woman aged 50 to 60 with alopecia areata. Some clones in this sample may be carry-over from other donors' samples. Sequences were derived from whole blood, sampled in connection with sensitization to the hapten diphenylcyclopropenone (DPC). The DNA of the CDR3 is TGTGCCAGCAGCTCCCGGCCGACAGGGAAGGGCACAGATACGCAGTATTTT. It is translated as CASSSRPTGKGTDTQYF.